This TCR beta chain was observed in a study of early T cells in non-severe SARS-CoV-2 infection. Overall study: Sequencing targeted bulk RNA from unsorted whole blood, leaving chains unpaired.

Study-level findings and limits: Lookups in VDJdb leaned toward anti-spike CD8 responses and missed private and CD4 specificities.

This clonotype was recorded a few times. Its antigen is not known. As part of library construction, unique molecular identifiers were attached to individual cDNA molecules. Each CDR3 protein gets one entry after TCRdb re-called the 5' RACE reads with MiXCR. The table lists about 60,000 distinct CDR3 sequences, about 12% of them singletons, with 3.5% to 5% in the top ten. The source material was whole blood. The source of this sequence is an adult who was a healthcare worker with PCR-confirmed SARS-CoV-2 infection or an uninfected control (not recorded which).

CDR3 sequence reads: CASSLVTATDTQYF. For the CDR3, the DNA is TGTGCCAGCAGCTTGGTTACAGCCACAGATACGCAGTATTTT. The chain uses TRBV5-6 and TRBJ2-3; D is uncertain. The CDR3 runs 14 residues. V lost 0 bases, J lost 2 bases, and 7 bases lay in between. Germline CDR1 is SGHDT and CDR2 is YYEEEE.